Sequencing of this T cell receptor beta chain was carried out in a study of shared T cell receptors in the human thymus (dated by TCRdb to about 2021). Some background on the complete study: The study examined how self-reactive, shared T-cell receptor alpha chains are generated in the human thymus.

In the case of this clone: What antigen it recognizes has not been identified. No per-base quality is available; no much larger clone lies one base away.

CDR1 and CDR2 are read off the germline V gene as SQVTM and ANQGSEA. The CDR3 measures 13 amino acids from cysteine to phenylalanine. Of the read, only the CDR3 DNA is kept; its 39 bases are in frame from base 1. V has 8 bases trimmed and J has 3 bases trimmed; junction bases matching no gene number 8. Libraries were constructed by the immunoSEQ multiplex PCR assay. TCRdb's version of the immuneACCESS table is confined to in-frame rearrangements and falls short of the full clone set. An unresolved V gene accounts for under half of the shortfall where checked; the remainder is of unknown origin. The sample table contains roughly 700,000 clones; only one count was recorded for roughly 90% of them. Roughly 0.0097% of the sample is taken by the ten largest. These data were likewise used in another study, on human thymus T cells. The second publication reports: Immunologically healthy infants undergoing open corrective cardiac surgery for congenital heart defects in Finland were used as donors. Thymus tissue was collected as surgical resects that were removed during corrective cardiac surgery. Both the thymic and the peripheral blood repertoires appeared to show biased V and J gene segment usage. Highly overlapping thymic TCR repertoires among unrelated individuals were reported in the related research. The study described the TCR alpha and beta repertoires in about 8 infant thymus samples and four matching peripheral blood samples. Donor ages ranging from 7 to 244 days were recorded, and a handful of male and a couple of female infants were included in the cohort. Thymocytes were freed from the tissue by mechanical means and kept at -70 degrees C as pellets of about 9-30 million cells. A QIAsymphony instrument was used to extract genomic DNA from frozen cell pellets. Using the immunoSEQ multiplex PCR assay, the TCRB and TCRAD loci were amplified from a standardized quantity of quality-controlled genomic DNA. Amplicons spanned the V(D)J region at a length sufficient to cover the CDR3 and identify V and J genes. Amplicon sequencing was performed on an Illumina platform through the commercial immunoSEQ service. Primer bias and sequencing errors were corrected using previously described methods, and TCRAD and TCRB definitions followed the IMGT database. The repertoires were analysed using immunoSEQ Analyzer 3.0 and VDJTools for basic statistics, V/J segment usage, diversity estimates, rarefaction and pairwise overlap. To estimate diversity, the Chao1, ChaoE, Efron-Thisted, Shannon and inverse Simpson indices were applied, and diversity was also estimated on datasets down-sampled to the smallest sample. Repertoire overlap was determined by strict matching of CDR3 nucleotide sequence, V gene and J gene, and Jaccard-based multidimensional scaling clustering was applied. On average, thymus samples yielded around 810,000 unique TCRB clonotypes, whereas blood samples yielded approximately 84,000.

The chain employs TRBV29-1 and TRBJ1-1; 8 bases in the junction line up with TRBD1. The sequenced material came from thymocytes. The receptor's source is a boy younger than two with a congenital heart defect. Donor details come from another sample of the same person, matched by shared clones. The DNA sequence follows: TGCAGCTCGCAGGGGGCACGGTACACTGAAGCTTTCTTT. Its translation reads: CSSQGARYTEAFF.